This T cell receptor (beta chain) is from a study of cytomegalovirus exposure and HLA in healthy donors. As for the study in general: A previous analysis identified approximately 110 million unique TCR beta sequences derived from roughly 180 million T cells. Study-level points and caveats: A later analysis reportedly found fewer N-insertions in an Asian-associated ancestry cluster than the approximately 670-donor mean. Other equally common chains were less clonally expanded than HLA-associated TCR beta chains, a later analysis showed.

Details on this clone: The target antigen is unknown.

Vbeta (60) and Jbeta (13) primers were used in the PCR. TCRdb's copy holds only in-frame clones and misses some; the assay was immunoSEQ multiplex PCR. The repertoire holds roughly 190,000 clones, with roughly 80% as singletons. The V gene lost 4 bases and the J gene lost 0 bases, with 6 bases spanning the gap. There are 13 residues in the CDR3. Germline values: CDR1 MNHEY, CDR2 SVGAGI. The genes are TRBV6-5 and TRBJ2-5; the D gene is possibly TRBD1 (6 bases). This TCR was sampled from a woman aged 45-59 years in good health and CMV-seropositive. Sequencing was performed on PBMCs. CDR3 in DNA: TGTGCCAGCAGTTGGACAGACCAAGAGACCCAGTACTTC. It specifies CASSWTDQETQYF.